What follows are 9 T cell receptor beta chains derived from one specimen sequenced in a study of blood T cell repertoires in COVID-19 (dated by TCRdb to between 2020 and 2021). Library generation was performed with the immunoSEQ multiplex PCR assay. TCRdb carries this immuneACCESS record with in-frame sequences only. Its versions omit some clonotypes, under half of them owing to an unresolved V gene in the studies checked, with the rest unexplained. The sample contains 180,000 or so clones, roughly 76% of them found a single time. The top ten clones comprise 8.6% of the sample. Sequencing input: peripheral blood. All receptors come from a woman aged 45-65 years with active or convalescent COVID-19.

The rearrangement joins TRBV28 to TRBJ1-2, with 8 positions matching TRBD1. This CDR3 comprises 15 residues. Germline V lookup: CDR1 MDHEN, CDR2 SYDVKM. After removal of 6 bases from V and 4 bases from J, the junction contained 10 bases not matched to a gene. CDR3 sequence reads: CASRTSTGEVYGYTF. The CDR3 nucleotides read TGTGCCAGCAGAACTTCGACAGGGGAGGTCTATGGCTACACCTTC.

The CDR3 protein is CASSGGQGWITDTQYF. As DNA, the CDR3 is TGTGCCAGCAGCGGTGGACAGGGGTGGATCACAGATACGCAGTATTTT. V and J are TRBV9 and TRBJ2-3; 9 bases are shared with TRBD1. Germline CDR1 reads SGDLS; CDR2 reads YYNGEE. The V gene end was trimmed by 3 bases and the J gene end by 2 bases; junction bases not matched to a gene: 7. The CDR3 covers 16 residues.

The rearrangement uses TRBV6-5 and TRBJ1-1; 8 bases fit TRBD1. From germline, CDR1 is MNHEY and CDR2 SVGAGI. The CDR3 is 14 amino acids. V shed 5 bases, J shed 4 bases, and the junction held 6 bases outside the gene matches. CDR3 in DNA: TGTGCCAGCAGTACCCCGGACAGGGCCACTGAAGCTTTCTTT. Translated: CASSTPDRATEAFF.

The chain employs TRBV4-3 and TRBJ1-2, with 7 bases aligning to TRBD1. Germline-derived CDR1 and CDR2 are LGHNA and YSLEER. V was clipped by 0 bases and J by 1 base; unmatched bases: 11. This CDR3 is 18 amino acids long. The DNA for the CDR3 is TGCGCCAGCAGCCAAGATAGGAGGGGACAGTCCTTTAACTATGGCTACACCTTC. Its translation: CASSQDRRGQSFNYGYTF.

The chain is built from TRBV4-3 and TRBJ1-2, with 10 bases fitting TRBD1. This CDR3 spans 15 amino acids. V was pared by 5 bases and J by 4 bases, with 7 bases of the junction left unmatched. Germline CDR1 and CDR2: LGHNA and YSLEER. The CDR3 nucleotides are TGCGCCAGCAGCGCACGGGGACAGGGGTTCTATGGCTACACCTTC. This codes for CASSARGQGFYGYTF.

The rearrangement uses TRBV12-3 or TRBV12-4 and TRBJ2-1, with D maybe TRBD1 (5 bases). The CDR3 covers 13 residues. The V and J ends lost 4 bases and 6 bases respectively, with 10 bases between them. CDR3 residues: CASSSGHANEQFF. The DNA for the CDR3 is TGTGCCAGCAGTTCCGGACACGCCAATGAGCAGTTCTTC.

A single count supports this clone. The chain recombines TRBV7-2 with TRBJ1-1; D is uncertain. V was cut by 5 bases and J by 10 bases, with 20 bases left in between. CDR3 length equals 14 residues. CDR1 SGHTA and CDR2 FQGNSA come from the germline V gene. The CDR3 reads CASSPSAEVRGAFF. CDR3 DNA: TGTGCCAGCAGCCCCTCCGCCGAGGTACGCGGAGCTTTCTTT.

For this clone: Its ends do not fully match the called genes, so a read error is possible. This sequence joins TRBV6-2 or TRBV6-3 and TRBJ1-5, with 8 bases that match TRBD1. Per germline, CDR1 MNHEY and CDR2 SVGEGT. This CDR3 region has 20 residues. The CDR3 is CVSSYADTDPQGETNQPQHF. The CDR3 DNA reads TGTGTCAGCAGTTACGCCGACACCGACCCACAGGGGGAGACCAATCAGCCCCAGCATTTT.

V is TRBV5-1 and J is TRBJ2-3, with 9 bases aligning to TRBD2. With V trimmed by 2 bases and J by 5 bases, 6 bases remained unmatched. The CDR3 sequence is 15 residues long. Germline lookup yields CDR1 SGHRS and CDR2 YFSETQ. Here the CDR3 DNA reads TGCGCCAGCAGCTTAGGCGGGGGGGTTTTAGATACGCAGTATTTT. Protein sequence: CASSLGGGVLDTQYF.